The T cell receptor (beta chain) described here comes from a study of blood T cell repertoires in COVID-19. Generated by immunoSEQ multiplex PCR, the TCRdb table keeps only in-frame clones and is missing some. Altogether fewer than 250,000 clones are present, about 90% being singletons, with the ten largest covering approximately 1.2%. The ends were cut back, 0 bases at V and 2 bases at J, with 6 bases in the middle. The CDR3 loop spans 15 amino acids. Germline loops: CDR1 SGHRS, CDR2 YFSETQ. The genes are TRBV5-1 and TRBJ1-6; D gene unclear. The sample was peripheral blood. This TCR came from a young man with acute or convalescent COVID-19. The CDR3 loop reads CASSLDDTYNSPLHF. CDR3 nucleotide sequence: TGCGCCAGCAGCTTGGATGACACCTATAATTCACCCCTCCACTTT.